This is a list of T cell receptor beta chains from one sample in a study of cytomegalovirus exposure and HLA in healthy donors. This table comes from immunoSEQ multiplex PCR, and its TCRdb copy is limited to in-frame clones, with some not included. In the table there are 150,000 to 180,000 clones, 80% of which are singletons. Source material: PBMCs. The receptors derive from a woman aged 40 to 49 in good health and CMV-seropositive. Both conserved end residues are part of each CDR3. Fields, in order: V gene, D gene, J gene, clone size, CDR3 DNA, CDR3 protein. The D gene is left open where the match is weak. For some rows the clone size is stated as once, few or many, or as a class when expanded; others skip it.

v_call: TRBV7-9; d_call: TRBD2; j_call: TRBJ2-6; clone_size: NA; cdr3_nt: TGTGCCAGCAGCCCAACTAGCGGGTTCCACTCTGGGGCCAACGTCCTGACTTTC; cdr3_aa: CASSPTSGFHSGANVLTF
v_call: TRBV14; d_call: TRBD2; j_call: TRBJ2-7; clone_size: NA; cdr3_nt: TGTGCCAGCAGCCAAGACTCACCCCTAGCGGAAGACTACGAGCAGTACTTC; cdr3_aa: CASSQDSPLAEDYEQYF
v_call: TRBV27; d_call: NA; j_call: TRBJ1-2; clone_size: NA; cdr3_nt: TGTGCCAGCAGTTTATCAGGGGATGGAGTCTATGGCTACACCTTC; cdr3_aa: CASSLSGDGVYGYTF
v_call: TRBV10-1; d_call: TRBD1; j_call: TRBJ2-1; clone_size: NA; cdr3_nt: TGCGCCAGCAGTGAAAGGACAGGGACAAACTACAATGAGCAGTTCTTC; cdr3_aa: CASSERTGTNYNEQFF
v_call: TRBV7-9; d_call: TRBD2; j_call: TRBJ2-3; clone_size: NA; cdr3_nt: TGTGCCAGCAGCTTAGTAGCGGGAGTGGATACGCAGTATTTT; cdr3_aa: CASSLVAGVDTQYF
v_call: TRBV10-3; d_call: TRBD1; j_call: TRBJ1-2; clone_size: NA; cdr3_nt: TGTGCCATCAGTGACCCGGACAGGGCCTATGGCTACACCTTC; cdr3_aa: CAISDPDRAYGYTF
v_call: TRBV7-9; d_call: TRBD1; j_call: TRBJ2-7; clone_size: few; cdr3_nt: TGTGCCAGCAGCGGACGGACAGGGGAAGAGCAGTACTTC; cdr3_aa: CASSGRTGEEQYF
v_call: TRBV30; d_call: NA; j_call: TRBJ2-7; clone_size: NA; cdr3_nt: TGTGCCTGGAGCGCGCGGGCTTCCTACGAGCAGTACTTC; cdr3_aa: CAWSARASYEQYF
v_call: TRBV9; d_call: NA; j_call: TRBJ1-2; clone_size: few; cdr3_nt: TGTGCCAGCAGCCCCGAGAGCGGCTATGGCTACACCTTC; cdr3_aa: CASSPESGYGYTF
v_call: TRBV9; d_call: TRBD2; j_call: TRBJ2-2; clone_size: once; cdr3_nt: TGTGCCAGCAGCGAGAGCGGGAGAAGCACCGGGGAGCTGTTTTTT; cdr3_aa: CASSESGRSTGELFF
v_call: TRBV2; d_call: TRBD2; j_call: TRBJ2-3; clone_size: NA; cdr3_nt: TGTGCCAGCAGCGTAATAGCGGGGGCTATGACAGATACGCAGTATTTT; cdr3_aa: CASSVIAGAMTDTQYF
v_call: TRBV5-6; d_call: NA; j_call: TRBJ1-5; clone_size: NA; cdr3_nt: TGTGCCAGCAGTTTTCAGGGAGGGAGGCAGCCCCAGCATTTT; cdr3_aa: CASSFQGGRQPQHF
v_call: TRBV5-1; d_call: NA; j_call: TRBJ1-2; clone_size: NA; cdr3_nt: TGCGCCAGCAGGATTGACACGTCCTTTTCAGGCTACACCTTC; cdr3_aa: CASRIDTSFSGYTF
v_call: TRBV7-6; d_call: TRBD1; j_call: TRBJ2-2; clone_size: NA; cdr3_nt: TGTGCCAGCACCCTGGGGACAGGAGGGGAGCTGTTTTTT; cdr3_aa: CASTLGTGGELFF